These 23 T cell receptor beta chains were sequenced from one sample in a study of cytomegalovirus exposure and HLA in healthy donors. PCR used 60 Vbeta primers and 13 Jbeta primers. TCRdb's copy holds only in-frame clones and misses some; the assay was immunoSEQ multiplex PCR. Of more than 150,000 clones listed, about 83% are singletons. Sequenced sample: PBMCs. These receptors all come from a woman aged 30 to 39 in good health and CMV-seropositive.

The chain uses TRBV6-1 and TRBJ1-2, with a possible D match to TRBD1 (6 bases). Germline V CDR1 and CDR2: MNHNS, SASEGT. The CDR3 totals 16 residues. The ends were cut back, 2 bases at V and 8 bases at J, with 21 bases in the middle. The CDR3 here is CASSETLVGGHRGYTF. CDR3 nucleotide sequence: TGTGCCAGCAGTGAAACGTTGGTCGGGGGGCATCGAGGCTACACCTTC.

In DNA form, the CDR3 reads TGTGCCGTCGGGGGAGCCTCCCCCTACGAGCAGTACTTC. Residues: CAVGGASPYEQYF. The chain carries TRBV5-4 and TRBJ2-7, with TRBD2 as a possible D gene (6 bases). CDR1 is SGHNT, CDR2 YYREEE, per germline (reference sequence). The V gene lost 10 bases and the J gene lost 2 bases, with 16 bases spanning the gap. CDR3 length: 13 residues.

The chain employs TRBV13 and TRBJ2-7; D may be TRBD1 (6 bases). Deletions cut 7 bases from V and 2 bases from J, with 9 bases between. The germline V gene has CDR1 PRHDT and CDR2 FYEKMQ (reference sequence). CDR3 size: 12 residues. The CDR3 DNA sequence: TGTGCCAGCACTGGACAGACCTACGAGCAGTACTTC. Its translation: CASTGQTYEQYF.

The rearrangement joins TRBV13 to TRBJ2-5; 11 nucleotides match TRBD2. Trimming at V came to 9 bases and at J to 4 bases, leaving 4 bases not matched to a gene. Germline assignment: CDR1 PRHDT and CDR2 FYEKMQ (reference sequence). The CDR3 runs to 13 residues. CDR3 residues: CASVLAGGETQYF. CDR3 DNA sequence: TGTGCCAGTGTTCTAGCGGGGGGAGAGACCCAGTACTTC.

The rearrangement uses TRBV6-5 and TRBJ2-3; no definite D call. Between the trimmed V and J ends, which lost 7 bases and 2 bases, there was a span of 13 bases. The CDR3 contains 14 residues. Germline CDR1 MNHEY, CDR2 SVGAGI. The CDR3 reads CASTNSFLTDTQYF. CDR3 bases: TGTGCCAGCACGAACAGTTTTCTCACAGATACGCAGTATTTT.

The genes are TRBV29-1 and TRBJ1-2; D not resolved. Germline loops: CDR1 SQVTM, CDR2 ANQGSEA. This CDR3 region has 12 residues. V dropped 3 bases and J dropped 6 bases, with 11 bases sitting between them. This CDR3 reads CSVDERVNGYTF. Here the CDR3 DNA reads TGCAGCGTTGATGAGAGGGTGAATGGCTACACCTTC.

V and J are TRBV4-3 and TRBJ2-3, with a possible D match to TRBD1 (6 bases). Germline lookup yields CDR1 LGHNA and CDR2 YSLEER. Trimming took 0 bases from V and 6 from J, leaving 10 bases between them. This CDR3 has 14 amino acids. This CDR3 is CASSQDSGEDTQYF. DNA for the CDR3: TGCGCCAGCAGCCAAGATTCAGGGGAGGATACGCAGTATTTT.

There are a few counts of this clone. V and J are TRBV7-8 and TRBJ2-1; the match to TRBD1 covers 11 bases. The CDR3 contains 15 residues. Germline trimming cut 7 bases from V and 8 bases from J; bases unmatched to any gene: 10. CDR1 and CDR2 (germline): SGHVS, FQNEAQ. CDR3 amino acids: CASTPLGQGAYEQFF. For the CDR3, the DNA is TGTGCCAGCACCCCGCTCGGACAGGGGGCCTATGAGCAGTTCTTC.

The chain joins TRBV19 to TRBJ1-1; TRBD1 aligns across 7 bases. With 5 bases clipped from V and 5 bases from J, the junction kept 8 bases outside the gene matches. This CDR3 is 14 amino acids long. The germline V gene has CDR1 LNHDA and CDR2 SQIVND (reference sequence). CDR3 loop: CASSLQGIATEAFF. The CDR3 region has the DNA TGTGCCAGTAGTCTACAGGGGATAGCGACTGAAGCTTTCTTT.

The rearrangement uses TRBV5-1 and TRBJ2-5; 9 bases align to TRBD2. Germline V lookup: CDR1 SGHRS, CDR2 YFSETQ. The CDR3 has 18 residues. V shed 4 bases, J shed 1 base, and the junction held 14 bases outside the gene matches. In DNA, the CDR3 is TGCGCCAGCAGCCAAACCGTCGGTCTAGCGGGATTCCAAGAGACCCAGTACTTC. This codes for CASSQTVGLAGFQETQYF.

This chain joins TRBV7-6 and TRBJ2-5, with TRBD2 matching 7 bases. The CDR3 loop spans 15 amino acids. Germline V gives CDR1 SGHVS, CDR2 FNYEAQ. V lost 6 bases to trimming and J lost 2 bases; unmatched junction nucleotides: 9. CDR3 in DNA: TGTGCCAGCAGGCCTCCGGGACTAATACAAGAGACCCAGTACTTC. It encodes CASRPPGLIQETQYF.

The V gene is TRBV9, the J gene TRBJ2-4, with D possibly being TRBD2 (5 bases). Germline loops: CDR1 SGDLS, CDR2 YYNGEE. The CDR3 sequence is 16 residues long. V lost 3 bases to trimming and J lost 6 bases, with 19 bases between them. The CDR3 coding sequence is TGTGCCAGCAGCGCCCCTCTTGGGGAGTGGGCAAACATTCAGTACTTC. Translating it yields CASSAPLGEWANIQYF.

This clone was picked up a small number of times. The J gene is TRBJ1-3, the V gene TRBV6-5; D possibly corresponds to TRBD1 (5 bases). CDR1 is MNHEY and CDR2 is SVGAGI in the germline V gene. Trimming cost V 6 bases and J 6 bases, with 15 bases left between them. The CDR3 has 14 amino acids. The CDR3 DNA is TGTGCCAGCAGCCCTCGTGGAGGGGCAAACACCATATATTTT. Its protein is CASSPRGGANTIYF.

J is TRBJ1-6 and V is TRBV7-3; no reliable D call. The CDR3 runs 15 residues. The germline CDR1 and CDR2 sequences are SGHTA and FQGTGA. V was cut by 2 bases and J by 9 bases, with 14 bases left in between. CDR3 sequence reads: CASSLLRMGSSPLHF. CDR3 nucleotides: TGTGCCAGCAGCTTACTACGGATGGGGAGTTCACCCCTCCACTTT.

The V gene is TRBV13, the J gene TRBJ2-5; TRBD2 matches at 11 bases. Near its end, the DNA agrees better with TRBJ2-7, so the J call may be wrong. Per the germline V gene, CDR1 is PRHDT and CDR2 is FYEKMQ (reference sequence). The CDR3 is 17 residues long. CDR3 sequence reads: CASSLEGRASGRNEQYF. DNA of the CDR3: TGTGCCAGCAGCTTAGAGGGGCGGGCTAGCGGGAGGAACGAGCAGTACTTC.

The CDR3 protein is CASSFRDSSGYTF. The CDR3 DNA follows: TGTGCCAGCAGTTTCCGGGACTCTTCCGGCTACACCTTC. This chain links TRBV27 with TRBJ1-2; D is possibly TRBD1 (5 bases). CDR1 is MNHEY and CDR2 is SMNVEV in the germline V gene (reference sequence). The CDR3 runs 13 residues. The V and J ends lost 3 bases and 8 bases respectively, with 13 bases between them.

The chain recombines TRBV21-1 with TRBJ1-2; the D call TRBD1 from the table was never checked on the DNA. TRBV21-1 is a pseudogene segment. CDR3 length: 13 residues. CDR3 region: CASSLRRGWGYTF. The CDR3 DNA reads TGTGCCAGCAGCCTTAGAAGGGGGTGGGGCTACACCTTC.

This clone was detected once. The chain recombines TRBV13 with TRBJ1-2; 9 bases are a match to TRBD1. The CDR3 consists of 16 residues. The ends lost 3 bases at V and 6 bases at J; junction bases unmatched: 11. CDR1 and CDR2 (germline): PRHDT, FYEKMQ (reference sequence). This CDR3 is CASSFEETGGKNGYTF. The CDR3 DNA sequence: TGTGCCAGCAGCTTCGAAGAGACAGGGGGAAAGAATGGCTACACCTTC.

V usage is TRBV6-5 and J usage is TRBJ2-1; 8 bases are shared with TRBD2. After removal of 6 bases from V and 2 bases from J, the junction contained 6 bases not matched to a gene. Germline CDR1 MNHEY, CDR2 SVGAGI. This CDR3 spans 15 amino acids. CDR3 sequence: CASRLGLAPYNEQFF. Written as DNA, the CDR3 is TGTGCCAGCAGGCTCGGACTAGCCCCCTACAATGAGCAGTTCTTC.

This sequence joins TRBV10-3 and TRBJ2-1; 7 bases align to TRBD1. The V gene end was trimmed by 4 bases and the J gene end by 6 bases; junction bases not matched to a gene: 6. The CDR3 contains 14 residues. The germline V gene has CDR1 ENHRY and CDR2 SYGVKD. The CDR3 here is CAISGQGLGNEQFF. CDR3 in DNA: TGTGCCATCAGTGGACAGGGCTTGGGCAATGAGCAGTTCTTC.

The chain employs TRBV6-5 and TRBJ1-2; a possible D gene is TRBD1 (5 bases). This CDR3 has 14 amino acids. The V gene lost 3 bases and the J gene lost 10 bases, with 18 bases spanning the gap. Germline assignment: CDR1 MNHEY and CDR2 SVGAGI. CDR3 sequence (DNA): TGTGCCAGCAGTTATTACGCAGTTGGGGGGGACTACACCTTC. Protein: CASSYYAVGGDYTF.

The chain is built from TRBV5-1 and TRBJ2-5; TRBD2 is a possible D gene (6 bases). The CDR3 is 13 residues long. Germline V lookup: CDR1 SGHRS, CDR2 YFSETQ. The V end was cut by 5 bases, the J end by 1 base, with 9 bases between. CDR3: CASRRGSQETQYF. The DNA for the CDR3 is TGCGCCAGCAGGCGGGGCAGCCAAGAGACCCAGTACTTC.

The gene calls are TRBV6-1 and TRBJ1-2; TRBD1 agrees at 7 bases. The CDR3 loop spans 14 amino acids. The V gene's germline CDR1 is MNHNS and CDR2 SASEGT. V dropped 6 bases and J dropped 4; count of bases not matched to a gene: 8. DNA of the CDR3: TGTGCCAGCAGCAAGACAGGGTCCGGCTATGGCTACACCTTC. Translated: CASSKTGSGYGYTF.